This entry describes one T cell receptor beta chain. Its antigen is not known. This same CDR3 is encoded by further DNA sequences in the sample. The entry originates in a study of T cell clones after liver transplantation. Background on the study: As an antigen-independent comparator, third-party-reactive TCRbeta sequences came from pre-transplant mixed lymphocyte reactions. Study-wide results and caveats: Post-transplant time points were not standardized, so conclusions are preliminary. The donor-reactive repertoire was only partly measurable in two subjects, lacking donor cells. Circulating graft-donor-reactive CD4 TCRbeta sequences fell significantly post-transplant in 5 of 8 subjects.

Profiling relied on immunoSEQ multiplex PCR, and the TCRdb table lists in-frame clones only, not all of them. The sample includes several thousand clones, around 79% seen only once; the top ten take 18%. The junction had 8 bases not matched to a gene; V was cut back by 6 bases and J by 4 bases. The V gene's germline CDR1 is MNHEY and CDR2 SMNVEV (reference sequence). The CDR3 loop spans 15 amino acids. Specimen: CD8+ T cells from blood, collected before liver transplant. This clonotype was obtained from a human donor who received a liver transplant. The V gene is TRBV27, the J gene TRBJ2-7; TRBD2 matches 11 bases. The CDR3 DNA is TGTGCCAGCAGGAGCGGACTAGCGGGCCTTTACGAGCAGTACTTC. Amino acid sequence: CASRSGLAGLYEQYF.